What follows describes a single TCR beta chain. Germline lookup yields CDR1 SGHKS and CDR2 YYEKEE (reference sequence). V was clipped by 1 base and J by 2 bases; unmatched bases: 7. The CDR3 has 17 residues. This entry comes from a study of blood T cell repertoires in COVID-19. The overall study: Acute and convalescent COVID-19 specimens originated in the United States, Italy and Spain. PBMCs, B-cell-depleted T cells, or T cells were the source of the cDNA or gDNA that made up the material.

The data were produced by immunoSEQ multiplex PCR, yet TCRdb's version contains in-frame clones alone and is incomplete. The sample includes around 300,000 clones, roughly nine tenths of them seen just once. The origin of this receptor is a woman between 45 and 60 years old who had recovered from COVID-19. The sequencing input was PBMCs or T cells enriched from blood (not recorded which). The chain uses TRBV5-5 and TRBJ2-1; TRBD2 aligns across 9 bases. The CDR3 loop reads CASSLYLSGSPYNEQFF. CDR3 DNA sequence: TGTGCCAGCAGCTTGTACCTTAGCGGGAGTCCCTACAATGAGCAGTTCTTC. Filled out from reference TRBV5-5 and TRBJ2-1, the complete variable domain reads DAGVTQSPTHLIKTRGQQVTLRCSPISGHKSVSWYQQVLGQGPQFIFQYYEKEERGRGNFPDRFSARQFPNYSSELNVNALLLGDSALYLCASSLYLSGSPYNEQFFGPGTRLTVL.